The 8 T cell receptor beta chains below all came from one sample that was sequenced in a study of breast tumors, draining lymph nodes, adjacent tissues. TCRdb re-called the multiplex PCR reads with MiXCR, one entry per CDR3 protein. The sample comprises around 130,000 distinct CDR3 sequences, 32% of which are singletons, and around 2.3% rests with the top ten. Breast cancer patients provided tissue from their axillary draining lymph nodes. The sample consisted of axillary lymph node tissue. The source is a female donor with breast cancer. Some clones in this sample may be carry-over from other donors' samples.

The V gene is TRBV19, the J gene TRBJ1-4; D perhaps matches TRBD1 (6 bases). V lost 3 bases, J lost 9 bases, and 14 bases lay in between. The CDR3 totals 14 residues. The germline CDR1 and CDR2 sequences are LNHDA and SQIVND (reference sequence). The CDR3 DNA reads TGTGCCAGTAGTATCCTTCAGGGGCAGAAAAAACTGTTTTTT. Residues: CASSILQGQKKLFF.

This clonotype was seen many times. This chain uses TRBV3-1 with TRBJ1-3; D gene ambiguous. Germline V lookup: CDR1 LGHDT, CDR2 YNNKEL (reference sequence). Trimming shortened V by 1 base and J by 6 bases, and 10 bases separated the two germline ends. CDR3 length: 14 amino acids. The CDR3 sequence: CASSQGSALNTIYF. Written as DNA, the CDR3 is TGTGCCAGCAGCCAAGGTTCTGCGTTAAACACCATATATTTT.

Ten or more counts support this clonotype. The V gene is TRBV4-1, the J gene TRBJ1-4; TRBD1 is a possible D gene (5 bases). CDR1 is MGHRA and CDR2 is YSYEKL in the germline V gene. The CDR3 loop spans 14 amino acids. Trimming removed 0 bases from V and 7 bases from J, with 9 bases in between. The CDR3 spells CASSQDVGAEKLFF. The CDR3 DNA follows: TGCGCCAGCAGCCAAGACGTAGGGGCTGAAAAACTGTTTTTT.

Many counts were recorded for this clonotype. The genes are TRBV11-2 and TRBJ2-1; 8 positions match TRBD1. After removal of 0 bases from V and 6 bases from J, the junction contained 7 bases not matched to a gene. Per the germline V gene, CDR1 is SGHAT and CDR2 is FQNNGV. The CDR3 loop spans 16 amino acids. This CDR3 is CASSLDIGQGSNEQFF. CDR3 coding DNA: TGTGCCAGCAGCTTAGATATTGGACAGGGAAGCAATGAGCAGTTCTTC.

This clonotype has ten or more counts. CDR3 in DNA: TGTGCCAGCAGCGGAACCGGGACTAGCGGGTACAATGAGCAGTTCTTC. As protein: CASSGTGTSGYNEQFF. The chain joins TRBV9 to TRBJ2-1; 12 bases are a match to TRBD2. CDR3 size: 16 residues. Germline trimming cut 3 bases from V and 4 bases from J; bases unmatched to any gene: 5. Germline assignment: CDR1 SGDLS and CDR2 YYNGEE.

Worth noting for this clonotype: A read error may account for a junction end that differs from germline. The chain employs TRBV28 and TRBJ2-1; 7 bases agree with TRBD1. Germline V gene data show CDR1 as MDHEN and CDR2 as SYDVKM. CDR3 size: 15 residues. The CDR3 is CASGPADRLYSEQFF. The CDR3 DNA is TGTGCCAGCGGCCCGGCGGACAGGCTTTACAGTGAGCAGTTCTTC.

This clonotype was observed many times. The CDR3 loop is CSATGTGNEKLFF. As DNA, the CDR3 is TGCAGTGCCACCGGGACAGGCAATGAAAAACTGTTTTTT. The V and J genes are TRBV20-1 and TRBJ1-4; the match to TRBD1 covers 8 bases. The CDR3 extends over 13 amino acids. With V trimmed by 6 bases and J by 5 bases, 5 bases remained unmatched. Germline V gives CDR1 DFQATT, CDR2 SNEGSKA (reference sequence).

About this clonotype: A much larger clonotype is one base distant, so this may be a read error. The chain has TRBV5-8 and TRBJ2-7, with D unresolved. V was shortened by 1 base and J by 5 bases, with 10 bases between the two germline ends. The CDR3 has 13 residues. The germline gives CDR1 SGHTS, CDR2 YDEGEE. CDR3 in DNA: TGTGCCAGCAGCTTGTCACCGGCGGACGAGCAGTACTTC. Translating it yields CASSLSPADEQYF.